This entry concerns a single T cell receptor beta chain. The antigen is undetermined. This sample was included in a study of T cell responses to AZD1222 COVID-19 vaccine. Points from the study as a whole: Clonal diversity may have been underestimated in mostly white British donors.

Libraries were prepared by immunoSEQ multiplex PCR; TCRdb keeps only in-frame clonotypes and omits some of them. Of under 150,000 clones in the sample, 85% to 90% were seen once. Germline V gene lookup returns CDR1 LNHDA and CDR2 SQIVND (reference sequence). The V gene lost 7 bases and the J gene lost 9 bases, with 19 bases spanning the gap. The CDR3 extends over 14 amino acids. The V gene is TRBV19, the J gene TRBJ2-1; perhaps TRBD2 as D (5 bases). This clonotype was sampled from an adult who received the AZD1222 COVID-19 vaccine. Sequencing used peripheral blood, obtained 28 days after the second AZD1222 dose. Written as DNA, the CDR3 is TGTGCCAGTACTAAGGGTCGGGGATGGGGTGAGCAGTTCTTC. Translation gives CASTKGRGWGEQFF.